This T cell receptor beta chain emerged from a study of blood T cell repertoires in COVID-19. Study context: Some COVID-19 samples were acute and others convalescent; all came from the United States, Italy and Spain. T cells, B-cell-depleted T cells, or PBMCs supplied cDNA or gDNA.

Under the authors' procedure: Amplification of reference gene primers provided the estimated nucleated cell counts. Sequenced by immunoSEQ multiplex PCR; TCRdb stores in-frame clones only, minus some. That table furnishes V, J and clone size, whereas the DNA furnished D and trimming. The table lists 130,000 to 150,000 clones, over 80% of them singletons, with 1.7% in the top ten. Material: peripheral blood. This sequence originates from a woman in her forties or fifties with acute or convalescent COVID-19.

The CDR3 reads CASRTGGGNSPLHF. In DNA, the CDR3 is TGTGCCAGCAGGACAGGGGGCGGTAATTCACCCCTCCACTTT. The chain links TRBV25-1 to TRBJ1-6, with TRBD1 matching 10 bases. J lost 6 bases, V lost 6 bases, and 2 bases had no gene match. CDR1 is MGHDK and CDR2 is SYGVNS in the germline V gene. This CDR3 has 14 residues.